This record concerns one T cell receptor beta chain sequence. Its antigen is undetermined. From the 5' RACE reads, TCRdb called clonotypes with MiXCR, one entry per CDR3 protein. The sample comprises about 140,000 distinct CDR3 sequences, 30% to 35% of which are singletons, and 5.5% to 7.5% rests with the top ten. This entry comes from a study of CD8 T cells in ankylosing spondylitis. Overall study findings and caveats: Among TCR beta sequences, a motif of several highly homologous variants appeared characteristic of ankylosing spondylitis blood. In reactive arthritis synovial fluid and blood, some motif variants had been reported before.

The clonotype was recovered from a male donor with ankylosing spondylitis. What was sequenced was synovial fluid, either unsorted or a sorted T cell fraction (not recorded which).

The CDR3 nucleotides read TGTGCCATCAGTGTTGGGACAGGGGCGGACGGGGAGCTGTTTTTT. Protein sequence: CAISVGTGADGELFF. V and J are TRBV10-3 and TRBJ2-2; TRBD1 matches at 10 bases. The V gene end was trimmed by 4 bases and the J gene end by 7 bases; junction bases not matched to a gene: 6. CDR3 length: 15 residues. The germline gives CDR1 ENHRY, CDR2 SYGVKD.